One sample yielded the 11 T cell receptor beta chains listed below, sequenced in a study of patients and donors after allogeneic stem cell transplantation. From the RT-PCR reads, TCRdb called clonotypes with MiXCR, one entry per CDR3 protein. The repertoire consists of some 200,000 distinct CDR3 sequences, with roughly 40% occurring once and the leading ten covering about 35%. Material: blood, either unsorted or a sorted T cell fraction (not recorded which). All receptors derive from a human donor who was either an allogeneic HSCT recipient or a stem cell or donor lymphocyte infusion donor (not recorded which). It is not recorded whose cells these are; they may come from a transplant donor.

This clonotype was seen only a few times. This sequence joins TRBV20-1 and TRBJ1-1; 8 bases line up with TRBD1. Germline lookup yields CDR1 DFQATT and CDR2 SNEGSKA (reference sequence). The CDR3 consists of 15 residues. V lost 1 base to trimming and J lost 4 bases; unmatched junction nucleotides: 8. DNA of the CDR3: TGCAGTGCTAGAGCGACAGGGGATAGGAGCACTGAAGCTTTCTTT. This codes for CSARATGDRSTEAFF.

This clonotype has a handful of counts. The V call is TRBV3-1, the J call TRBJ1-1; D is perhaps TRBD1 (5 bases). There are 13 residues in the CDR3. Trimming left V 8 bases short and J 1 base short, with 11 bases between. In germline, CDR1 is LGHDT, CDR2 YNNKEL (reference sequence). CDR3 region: CASWGSGNTEAFF. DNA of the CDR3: TGTGCCAGCTGGGGGTCGGGGAACACTGAAGCTTTCTTT.

CDR3 in amino acids: CSANPLAGSYNEQFF. As DNA, the CDR3 is TGCAGTGCTAACCCTCTAGCGGGCAGCTACAATGAGCAGTTCTTC. The rearrangement links TRBV20-1 to TRBJ2-1; TRBD2 agrees at 8 bases. V gave up 4 bases and J gave up 3 bases; unmatched junction bases: 8. CDR3 size: 15 residues. Germline values: CDR1 DFQATT, CDR2 SNEGSKA (reference sequence).

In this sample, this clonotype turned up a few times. The CDR3, as DNA: TGTGCCAGCAGCCAGGGACTAGCGGAAACATACGAGCAGTACTTC. It translates to CASSQGLAETYEQYF. The chain links TRBV3-1 to TRBJ2-7, with 11 bases lining up with TRBD2. Germline CDR1 LGHDT, CDR2 YNNKEL (reference sequence). V shed 3 bases and J 4 bases; nucleotides not matched to a gene: 5. CDR3 length: 15 residues.

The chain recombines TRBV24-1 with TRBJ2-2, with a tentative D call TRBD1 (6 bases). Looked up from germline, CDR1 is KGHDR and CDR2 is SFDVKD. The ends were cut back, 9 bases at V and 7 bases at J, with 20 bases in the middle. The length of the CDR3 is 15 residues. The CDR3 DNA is TGTGCCACCCTAACCTTAAGACAGGACCACGGGGAGCTGTTTTTT. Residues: CATLTLRQDHGELFF.

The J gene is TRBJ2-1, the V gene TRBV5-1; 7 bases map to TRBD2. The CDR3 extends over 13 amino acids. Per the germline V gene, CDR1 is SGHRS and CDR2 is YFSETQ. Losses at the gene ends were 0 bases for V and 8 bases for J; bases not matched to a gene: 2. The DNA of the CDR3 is TGCGCCAGCAGCTTGGTAGCGGGCGATGAGCAGTTCTTC. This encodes CASSLVAGDEQFF.

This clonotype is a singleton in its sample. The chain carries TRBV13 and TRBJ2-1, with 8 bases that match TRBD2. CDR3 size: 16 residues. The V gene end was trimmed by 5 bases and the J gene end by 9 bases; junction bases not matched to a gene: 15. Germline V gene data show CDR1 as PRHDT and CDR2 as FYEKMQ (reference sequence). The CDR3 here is CASSTPGTRVGGEQFF. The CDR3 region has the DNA TGTGCCAGCAGCACCCCCGGGACTAGGGTAGGAGGTGAGCAGTTCTTC.

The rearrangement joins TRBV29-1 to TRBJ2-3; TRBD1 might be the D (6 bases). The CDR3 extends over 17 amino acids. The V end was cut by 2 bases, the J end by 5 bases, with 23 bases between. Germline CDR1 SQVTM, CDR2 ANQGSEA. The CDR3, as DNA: TGCAGCGTTGAATTACGGACAGACCAGCCAGATAGAGATACGCAGTATTTT. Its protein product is CSVELRTDQPDRDTQYF.

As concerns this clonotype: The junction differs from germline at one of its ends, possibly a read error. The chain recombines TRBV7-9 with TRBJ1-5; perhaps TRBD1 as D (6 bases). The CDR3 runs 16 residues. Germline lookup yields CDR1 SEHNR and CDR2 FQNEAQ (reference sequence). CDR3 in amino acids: CAGSSWGGVSNQPQHF. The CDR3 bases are TGTGCCGGCAGCTCCTGGGGGGGCGTAAGCAATCAGCCCCAGCATTTT.

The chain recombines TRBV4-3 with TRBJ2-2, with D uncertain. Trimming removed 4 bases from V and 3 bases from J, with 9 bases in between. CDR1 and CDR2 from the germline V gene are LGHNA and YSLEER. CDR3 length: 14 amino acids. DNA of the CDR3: TGCGCCAGCAGCCTTTCCATTTACACCGGGGAGCTGTTTTTT. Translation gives CASSLSIYTGELFF.

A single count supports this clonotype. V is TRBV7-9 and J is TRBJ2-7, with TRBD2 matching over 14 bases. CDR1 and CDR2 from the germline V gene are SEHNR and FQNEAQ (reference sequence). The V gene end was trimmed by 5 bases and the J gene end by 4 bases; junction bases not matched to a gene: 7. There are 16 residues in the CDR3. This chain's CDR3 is CASSPGLAGGGYEQYF. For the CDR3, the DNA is TGTGCCAGCAGCCCAGGACTAGCGGGAGGAGGTTACGAGCAGTACTTC.